Below, 21 T cell receptor beta chains from the same sample are listed, as sequenced in a study of shared clonotypes between healthy human individuals. Sequenced by immunoSEQ multiplex PCR; TCRdb stores in-frame clones only, minus some. The data hold about 330,000 clones, with about 74% observed a single time. The sample consisted of memory CD4+ T cells sorted from blood. Indicated subset: CD45RA-negative fraction. These TCRs come from a man in his thirties or forties in good health.

The rearrangement joins TRBV9 to TRBJ2-3; 8 nucleotides match TRBD2. This CDR3 is built from 16 residues. The V gene's germline CDR1 is SGDLS and CDR2 YYNGEE. Losses at the gene ends were 0 bases for V and 4 bases for J; bases not matched to a gene: 7. CDR3 amino acids: CASSVGGTSGADTQYF. The CDR3 nucleotides are TGTGCCAGCAGCGTAGGGGGGACTAGTGGGGCAGATACGCAGTATTTT.

V and J are TRBV23-1 and TRBJ1-5, with 11 bases aligning to TRBD1. TRBV23-1 counts as an open reading frame of uncertain function. The V and J ends lost 4 bases and 5 bases, in that order; junction bases with no gene match: 10. CDR3 length equals 17 residues. CDR3 DNA sequence: TGCGCCAGCAGTCCCTACGGACAGGGGGCGACGTATCAGCCCCAGCATTTT. Its protein is CASSPYGQGATYQPQHF.

V and J are TRBV27 and TRBJ1-1; D may be TRBD1 (5 bases). The CDR3 is 16 residues long. V was trimmed by 3 bases and J by 4 bases, leaving 18 bases between them. Germline loops: CDR1 MNHEY, CDR2 SMNVEV (reference sequence). CDR3 DNA sequence: TGTGCCAGCAGTTTGTGGGTGGGTCACAGGCGCACTGAAGCTTTCTTT. It encodes CASSLWVGHRRTEAFF.

This clone was found a few times. The junction does not match germline at one end; this may be a read error. V usage is TRBV6-5 and J usage is TRBJ2-4; D uncertain. The CDR3 runs to 11 residues. Germline V gene data show CDR1 as MNHEY and CDR2 as SVGAGI. CDR3 DNA: TGTGCCAGCAGTAACTCAAACATTCAGTACTTC. It specifies CASSNSNIQYF.

The V call is TRBV28, the J call TRBJ2-7; 7 bases line up with TRBD1. CDR3 length equals 14 residues. CDR1 and CDR2 from the germline V gene are MDHEN and SYDVKM. The V gene end was trimmed by 6 bases and the J gene end by 2 bases; junction bases not matched to a gene: 7. This CDR3 reads CASRRTGTAYEQYF. The CDR3 bases are TGTGCCAGCAGACGGACCGGGACAGCCTACGAGCAGTACTTC.

This clone was detected once. V gene TRBV5-1 combines with J gene TRBJ1-2; TRBD1 matches at 7 bases. Germline V gene data show CDR1 as SGHRS and CDR2 as YFSETQ. With V trimmed by 3 bases and J by 3 bases, 8 bases remained unmatched. CDR3 length: 15 amino acids. The DNA of the CDR3 is TGCGCCAGCAGCTCCGCGTTTCAGGGGGACTATGGCTACACCTTC. This gives the protein CASSSAFQGDYGYTF.

This clone was seen just once. Distinct nucleotide sequences in the sample also encode this CDR3. The rearrangement joins TRBV5-1 to TRBJ2-7; 7 bases agree with TRBD1. V trimming: 0 bases; J trimming: 3 bases; junction bases outside the gene matches: 3. Germline V gives CDR1 SGHRS, CDR2 YFSETQ. CDR3 length equals 14 residues. The chain's CDR3 is CASSLGQGGYEQYF. The CDR3 nucleotides are TGCGCCAGCAGCTTGGGACAGGGTGGCTACGAGCAGTACTTC.

The V gene is TRBV30, the J gene TRBJ1-5, with 7 bases aligning to TRBD1. Per the germline V gene, CDR1 is GTSNPN and CDR2 is SVGIG (reference sequence). This CDR3 is 18 amino acids long. After removal of 1 base from V and 0 bases from J, the junction contained 12 bases not matched to a gene. The CDR3 region has the DNA TGTGCCTGGAGTGGGGACAGAGATTTCTCCTATAGCAATCAGCCCCAGCATTTT. As protein: CAWSGDRDFSYSNQPQHF.

The CDR3 reads CASRSDSGDTQYF. The CDR3 DNA is TGCGCCAGCAGATCGGACAGTGGAGATACGCAGTATTTT. V is TRBV5-1 and J is TRBJ2-3, with D possibly being TRBD1 (6 bases). V dropped 5 bases and J dropped 5 bases, with 12 bases sitting between them. CDR1 is SGHRS and CDR2 is YFSETQ in the germline V gene. The CDR3 has 13 amino acids.

This clone appeared many times. The chain has TRBV28 and TRBJ2-1, with D possibly TRBD1 on 6 matching bases. This CDR3 is built from 13 residues. Trimming took 6 bases from V and 2 from J, leaving 8 bases between them. Germline V gene sequence: CDR1 MDHEN, CDR2 SYDVKM. Written as DNA, the CDR3 is TGTGCCAGCAGGAGGGGGACCTACAATGAGCAGTTCTTC. Its translation: CASRRGTYNEQFF.

This rearrangement joins TRBV27 to TRBJ2-3; 10 bases are shared with TRBD2. Germline V gene data show CDR1 as MNHEY and CDR2 as SMNVEV (reference sequence). The CDR3 covers 15 residues. The V and J ends lost 4 bases and 9 bases, in that order; junction bases with no gene match: 10. CDR3 region: CASSSGLAGAGTQYF. CDR3 DNA sequence: TGTGCCAGCAGTTCCGGGCTAGCGGGAGCGGGGACGCAGTATTTT.

This chain links TRBV11-2 with TRBJ2-2; 8 bases fit TRBD2. CDR1 and CDR2 from the germline V gene are SGHAT and FQNNGV. The CDR3 contains 16 residues. J gave up 5 bases and V 1 base, and 6 bases lay outside the gene matches. CDR3 region: CASSLGGTRVTGELFF. CDR3 in DNA: TGTGCCAGCAGCTTAGGCGGGACTAGAGTAACCGGGGAGCTGTTTTTT.

This clone was counted a single time. This sequence joins TRBV7-3 and TRBJ2-6, with 7 bases identical to TRBD2. Germline lookup yields CDR1 SGHTA and CDR2 FQGTGA. The CDR3 runs to 19 residues. V trimming: 2 bases; J trimming: 3 bases; junction bases outside the gene matches: 13. CDR3 bases: TGTGCCAGCAGCTTACGCCCCGCGCAGGGAGGGTTTGGGGCCAACGTCCTGACTTTC. Residues: CASSLRPAQGGFGANVLTF.

This clone was counted between two and nine times. V usage is TRBV9 and J usage is TRBJ1-1, with a tentative D call TRBD1 (5 bases). Germline assignment: CDR1 SGDLS and CDR2 YYNGEE. The CDR3 loop spans 17 amino acids. Trimming removed 4 bases from V and 4 bases from J, with 23 bases in between. This CDR3 is CASSIRPRVAGTTEAFF. The CDR3 nucleotides read TGTGCCAGCAGCATTCGTCCCAGGGTCGCGGGGACCACTGAAGCTTTCTTT.

The gene calls are TRBV18 and TRBJ2-3; 8 nucleotides agree with TRBD2. Germline CDR1 and CDR2: KGHSH and LQKENI. The CDR3 sequence is 15 residues long. V shed 2 bases, J shed 0 bases, and the junction held 1 base outside the gene matches. The DNA for the CDR3 is TGTGCCAGCTCACCAGCGGGAGGTAGCACAGATACGCAGTATTTT. Translating gives CASSPAGGSTDTQYF.

J is TRBJ2-3 and V is TRBV18, with D hard to call. This CDR3 spans 13 amino acids. V was pared by 4 bases and J by 6 bases, with 11 bases between. Per germline, CDR1 KGHSH and CDR2 LQKENI. CDR3 sequence (DNA): TGTGCCAGCTCACTCGACCTAACCGATACGCAGTATTTT. It is translated as CASSLDLTDTQYF. Using reference TRBV18 and TRBJ2-3 for the parts outside the CDR3, the full variable domain is NAGVMQNPRHLVRRRGQEARLRCSPMKGHSHVYWYRQLPEEGLKFMVYLQKENIIDESGMPKERFSAEFPKEGPSILRIQQVVRGDSAAYFCASSLDLTDTQYFGPGTRLTVL.

The V and J genes are TRBV18 and TRBJ2-6; no firm D call. The CDR3 sequence is 13 residues long. V lost 11 bases and J lost 7, with 15 bases in between. Germline V gives CDR1 KGHSH, CDR2 LQKENI. The CDR3 is CAARSGVANVLTF. CDR3 in DNA: TGTGCCGCCCGATCGGGTGTCGCCAACGTCCTGACTTTC.

The chain recombines TRBV7-8 with TRBJ1-3; D perhaps matches TRBD1 (6 bases). The CDR3 consists of 14 residues. Germline CDR1 is SGHVS and CDR2 is FQNEAQ. Trimming stripped 5 bases from V and 8 bases from J, with 16 bases between. The CDR3 DNA reads TGTGCCAGCAGCCCGATGACAGGAGGATACACCATATATTTT. It is translated as CASSPMTGGYTIYF.

V usage is TRBV11-1 and J usage is TRBJ2-3; TRBD1 matches 8 bases. Germline CDR1 and CDR2: SGHAT and FQDESV (reference sequence). The CDR3 extends over 16 amino acids. The J segment lost 5 bases and the V segment lost 1 base, leaving 8 bases of the junction unmatched. CDR3 DNA: TGTGCCAGCAGCTTAGGGCCCAGGGGGCGCGGAGATACGCAGTATTTT. It is translated as CASSLGPRGRGDTQYF.

The chain is built from TRBV7-2 and TRBJ2-7; no clear D gene. CDR3 length: 15 amino acids. Germline V gene lookup returns CDR1 SGHTA and CDR2 FQGNSA. The ends were cut back, 1 base at V and 2 bases at J, with 12 bases in the middle. The CDR3 DNA follows: TGTGCCAGCAGCTTAGGCACTCTACTAACCTACGAGCAGTACTTC. Translated, it gives CASSLGTLLTYEQYF.

Regarding this clone: This CDR3 is also generated by other DNA sequences in the sample. The chain is built from TRBV6-1 and TRBJ2-7, with D unresolved. CDR3 size: 11 residues. V was shortened by 4 bases and J by 2 bases, with 3 bases between the two germline ends. Germline V gene lookup returns CDR1 MNHNS and CDR2 SASEGT. The CDR3 loop is CASSVTYEQYF. The CDR3 DNA sequence: TGTGCCAGCAGTGTTACCTACGAGCAGTACTTC.